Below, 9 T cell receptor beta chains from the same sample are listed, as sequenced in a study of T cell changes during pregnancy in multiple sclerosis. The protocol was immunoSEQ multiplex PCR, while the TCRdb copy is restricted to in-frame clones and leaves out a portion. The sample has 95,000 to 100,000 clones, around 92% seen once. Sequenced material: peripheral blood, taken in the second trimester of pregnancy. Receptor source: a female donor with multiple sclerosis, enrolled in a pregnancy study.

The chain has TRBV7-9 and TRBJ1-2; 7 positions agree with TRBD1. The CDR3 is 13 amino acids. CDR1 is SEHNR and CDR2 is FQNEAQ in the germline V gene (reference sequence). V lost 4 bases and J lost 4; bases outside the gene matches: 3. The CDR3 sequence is CASSSGQVYGYTF. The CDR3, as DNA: TGTGCCAGCAGCTCAGGACAGGTCTATGGCTACACCTTC. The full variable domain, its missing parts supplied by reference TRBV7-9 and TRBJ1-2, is DTGVSQNPRHKITKRGQNVTFRCDPISEHNRLYWYRQTLGQGPEFLTYFQNEAQLEKSRLLSDRFSAERPKGSFSTLEIQRTEQGDSAMYLCASSSGQVYGYTFGSGTRLTVV.

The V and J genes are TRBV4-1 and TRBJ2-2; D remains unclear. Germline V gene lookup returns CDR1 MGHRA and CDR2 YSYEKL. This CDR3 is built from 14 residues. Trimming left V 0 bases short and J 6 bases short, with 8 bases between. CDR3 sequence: CASSQERWAGELFF. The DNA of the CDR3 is TGCGCCAGCAGCCAAGAGAGGTGGGCCGGGGAGCTGTTTTTT.

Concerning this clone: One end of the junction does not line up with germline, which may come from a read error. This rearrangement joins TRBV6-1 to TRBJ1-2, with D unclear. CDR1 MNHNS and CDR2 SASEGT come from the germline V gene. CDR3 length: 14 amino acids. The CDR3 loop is CASSGLGPNYGYTF. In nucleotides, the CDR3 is TGTGCCAGCAGTGGCTTGGGCCCTAATTATGGCTACACCTTC.

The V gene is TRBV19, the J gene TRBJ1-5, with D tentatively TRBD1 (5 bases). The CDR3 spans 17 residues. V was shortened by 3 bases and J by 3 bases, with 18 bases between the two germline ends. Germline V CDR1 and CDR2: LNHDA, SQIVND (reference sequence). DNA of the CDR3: TGTGCCAGTAGTATGGGGCTCGGGGGAAATCTCAATCAGCCCCAGCATTTT. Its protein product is CASSMGLGGNLNQPQHF. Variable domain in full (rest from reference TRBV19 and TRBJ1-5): DGGITQSPKYLFRKEGQNVTLSCEQNLNHDAMYWYRQDPGQGLRLIYYSQIVNDFQKGDIAEGYSVSREKKESFPLTVTSAQKNPTAFYLCASSMGLGGNLNQPQHFGDGTRLSIL.

The DNA for the CDR3 is TGTGCCAGTAGCCTGGGGACAGCCCACATGAACACTGAAGCTTTCTTT. It encodes CASSLGTAHMNTEAFF. The chain is built from TRBV19 and TRBJ1-1; 7 positions agree with TRBD1. The germline V gene encodes CDR1 LNHDA and CDR2 SQIVND (reference sequence). The CDR3 has 16 residues. Losses at the gene ends were 6 bases for V and 0 bases for J; bases not matched to a gene: 10.

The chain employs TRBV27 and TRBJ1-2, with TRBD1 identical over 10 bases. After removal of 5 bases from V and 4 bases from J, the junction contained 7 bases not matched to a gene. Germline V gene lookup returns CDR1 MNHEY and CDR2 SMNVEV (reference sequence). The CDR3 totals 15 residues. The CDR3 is CASSPSGTGVYGYTF. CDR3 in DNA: TGTGCCAGCAGTCCCTCCGGGACAGGGGTCTATGGCTACACCTTC.

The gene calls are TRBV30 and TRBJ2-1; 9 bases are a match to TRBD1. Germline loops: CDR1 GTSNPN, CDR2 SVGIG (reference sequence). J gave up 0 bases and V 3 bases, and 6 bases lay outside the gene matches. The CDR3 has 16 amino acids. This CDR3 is CAWRARDRVSYNEQFF. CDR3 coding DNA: TGTGCCTGGAGAGCCCGGGACAGGGTCTCCTACAATGAGCAGTTCTTC.

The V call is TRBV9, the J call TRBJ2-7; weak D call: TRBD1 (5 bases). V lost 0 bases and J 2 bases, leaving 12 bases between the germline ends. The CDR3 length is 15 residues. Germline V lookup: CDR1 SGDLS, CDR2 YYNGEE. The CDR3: CASSVEQDGAYEQYF. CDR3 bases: TGTGCCAGCAGCGTAGAACAGGACGGAGCCTACGAGCAGTACTTC.

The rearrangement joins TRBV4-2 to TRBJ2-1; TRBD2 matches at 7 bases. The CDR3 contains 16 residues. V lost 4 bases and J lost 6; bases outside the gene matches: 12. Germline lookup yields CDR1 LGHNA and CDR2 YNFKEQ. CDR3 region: CASSLRGAGAINEQFF. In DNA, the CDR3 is TGTGCCAGCAGCCTCAGAGGGGCGGGAGCCATCAATGAGCAGTTCTTC.